One TCR beta chain is described in this entry. The sample is drawn from a study of regulatory T cells. The primer mix had 52 TRBV and 13 TRBJ primers. Sequencing was performed with immunoSEQ multiplex PCR; in TCRdb, only in-frame clones are kept and a portion is missing. Of approximately 10,000 clones listed, approximately 84% are singletons. CDR3 size: 16 residues. V was clipped by 6 bases and J by 0 bases, with 14 bases between them. Germline CDR1 reads MDHEN; CDR2 reads SYDVKM. Specimen: CD8+ T cells sorted from blood. The rearrangement joins TRBV28 to TRBJ1-4, with D tentatively TRBD1 (5 bases). The TCR originated in a person in their late teens or twenties with CD3G deficiency. CDR3 sequence reads: CASSPDRLSTNEKLFF. The CDR3 DNA is TGTGCCAGCAGCCCCGACAGACTCTCAACTAATGAAAAACTGTTTTTT. Drawing the rest from reference TRBV28 and TRBJ1-4, the complete variable domain is DVKVTQSSRYLVKRTGEKVFLECVQDMDHENMFWYRQDPGLGLRLIYFSYDVKMKEKGDIPEGYSVSREKKERFSLILESASTNQTSMYLCASSPDRLSTNEKLFFGSGTQLSVL.